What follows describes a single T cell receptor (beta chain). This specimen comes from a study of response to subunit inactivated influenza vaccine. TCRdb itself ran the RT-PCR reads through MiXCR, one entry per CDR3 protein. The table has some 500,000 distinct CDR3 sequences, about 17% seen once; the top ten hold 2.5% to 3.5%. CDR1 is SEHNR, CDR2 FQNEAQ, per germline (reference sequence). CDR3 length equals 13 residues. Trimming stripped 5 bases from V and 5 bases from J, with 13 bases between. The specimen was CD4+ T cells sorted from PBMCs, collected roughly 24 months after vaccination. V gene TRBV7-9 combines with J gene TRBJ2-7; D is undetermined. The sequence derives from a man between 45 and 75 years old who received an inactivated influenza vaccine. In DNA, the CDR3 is TGTGCCAGCAGCCCTGGGAACCTAAACGAGCAGTACTTC. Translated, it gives CASSPGNLNEQYF.